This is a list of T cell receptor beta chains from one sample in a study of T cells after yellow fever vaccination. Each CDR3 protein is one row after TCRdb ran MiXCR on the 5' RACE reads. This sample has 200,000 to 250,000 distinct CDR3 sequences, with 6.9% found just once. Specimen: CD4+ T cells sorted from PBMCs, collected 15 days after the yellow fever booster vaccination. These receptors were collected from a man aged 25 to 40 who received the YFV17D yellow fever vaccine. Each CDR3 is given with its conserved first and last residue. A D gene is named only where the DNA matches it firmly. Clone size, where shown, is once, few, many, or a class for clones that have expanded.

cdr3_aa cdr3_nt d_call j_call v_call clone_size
CATSMGQGRVETQYF TGTGCCACCAGCATGGGACAGGGACGGGTGGAGACCCAGTACTTC TRBD1 TRBJ2-5 TRBV15 few
CASSQEPTDTQYF TGTGCCAGCAGCCAAGAACCCACAGATACGCAGTATTTT . TRBJ2-3 TRBV3-1 .
CASSLFREGRYEQFF TGCGCCAGCAGCTTGTTTCGGGAGGGCCGCTATGAGCAGTTCTTC TRBD2 TRBJ2-1 TRBV5-1 many
CASSRLAGDQRSYNEQFF TGTGCCAGCAGCAGACTAGCGGGAGATCAGCGGTCCTACAATGAGCAGTTCTTC . TRBJ2-1 TRBV21-1 few
CASSRGLSSNQPQHF TGTGCCAGCAGCCGGGGACTCTCAAGCAATCAGCCCCAGCATTTT . TRBJ1-5 TRBV7-9 few
CASSLKRNYGYTF TGTGCCAGCAGCCTAAAACGGAACTATGGCTACACCTTC . TRBJ1-2 TRBV6-1 .
CASSSAGQGAKNIQYF TGTGCCAGCAGTTCCGCGGGACAGGGGGCCAAAAACATTCAGTACTTC TRBD1 TRBJ2-4 TRBV12-3/TRBV12-4 many
CAISPQGTVMAQYF TGTGCCATCAGTCCCCAAGGGACAGTTATGGCCCAGTACTTC TRBD1 TRBJ2-5 TRBV10-3 many
CASSSLRETGYNEQFF TGTGCCAGCAGCTCCTTACGGGAGACCGGTTACAATGAGCAGTTCTTC . TRBJ2-1 TRBV7-2 many
CSAQRGTGSYEQYF TGCAGTGCCCAGAGGGGGACAGGGTCCTACGAGCAGTACTTC TRBD1 TRBJ2-7 TRBV20-1 .
CASSAGQSNQPQHF TGTGCCAGCAGCGCCGGACAGTCAAATCAGCCCCAGCATTTT . TRBJ1-5 TRBV9 .
CASSLLKNTDTQYF TGCGCCAGCAGCTTGTTGAAGAACACAGATACGCAGTATTTT . TRBJ2-3 TRBV5-1 .
CSAREGSGNSETQYF TGCAGTGCTAGAGAGGGTAGCGGGAACTCAGAGACCCAGTACTTC TRBD2 TRBJ2-5 TRBV20-1 once
CASRLSGRAINEQFF TGTGCCAGCAGACTGAGCGGGAGGGCTATCAATGAGCAGTTCTTC TRBD2 TRBJ2-1 TRBV3-1 few
CASSFRTNYEQYF TGTGCCAGCAGCTTTAGGACAAACTACGAGCAGTACTTC . TRBJ2-7 TRBV7-8 .
CASTGQGEDEQFF TGTGCCAGCACGGGTCAGGGGGAGGATGAGCAGTTCTTC . TRBJ2-1 TRBV12-3/TRBV12-4 many
CASSPGVGPSDTQYF TGTGCCAGCAGCCCAGGCGTGGGCCCTTCAGATACGCAGTATTTT . TRBJ2-3 TRBV6-1 few
CASSGGTGRIHEQFF TGTGCCAGCAGCGGCGGGACAGGGCGAATCCATGAGCAGTTCTTC TRBD1 TRBJ2-1 TRBV7-2 few
CSARGTPGTGQYF TGCAGTGCTCGCGGGACCCCAGGAACTGGGCAGTACTTC . TRBJ2-7 TRBV20-1 many
CASRSGQGAWNEQFF TGTGCCAGCCGCTCAGGACAGGGGGCGTGGAATGAGCAGTTCTTC TRBD1 TRBJ2-1 TRBV27 many
CASSQGVYGYTF TGTGCCAGCAGCCAAGGAGTTTATGGCTACACCTTC . TRBJ1-2 TRBV3-1 .
CASSPGTSGIGGNEQFF TGTGCCAGCTCTCCCGGGACTAGCGGGATCGGTGGCAATGAGCAGTTCTTC TRBD2 TRBJ2-1 TRBV18 few
CASSSSATNEKLFF TGTGCCAGCAGCTCCAGCGCAACTAATGAAAAACTGTTTTTT . TRBJ1-4 TRBV7-9 few
CASSNGRASGELFF TGCGCCAGCAGCAACGGAAGGGCCTCCGGGGAGCTGTTTTTT . TRBJ2-2 TRBV5-1 many
CASSLTGGGSSEQFF TGTGCCAGCAGCTTAACAGGGGGCGGTTCTAGTGAGCAGTTCTTC TRBD1 TRBJ2-1 TRBV13 few
CASSSLQGEETQYF TGTGCCAGCAGCTCTCTACAGGGGGAAGAGACCCAGTACTTC TRBD1 TRBJ2-5 TRBV7-2 few
CASSLALGGREKLFF TGTGCCAGCAGCTTAGCGTTAGGGGGCCGAGAAAAACTGTTTTTT TRBD1 TRBJ1-4 TRBV7-2 few
CAITPSTRGWGYTF TGTGCCATCACCCCGTCCACCCGGGGCTGGGGCTACACCTTC . TRBJ1-2 TRBV10-3 few
CASSIGRPGEGEQFF TGTGCCAGTAGTATAGGTCGACCCGGGGAGGGTGAGCAGTTCTTC TRBD2 TRBJ2-1 TRBV19 .
CSVSREYVGELFF TGCAGCGTCTCCCGGGAGTACGTCGGGGAGCTGTTTTTT . TRBJ2-2 TRBV29-1 few
CASGLQGAAYGYTF TGTGCCAGCGGTCTACAGGGTGCTGCCTATGGCTACACCTTC . TRBJ1-2 TRBV6-5 .
CASSLSKGSLEQYF TGTGCCAGCAGCTTGAGTAAGGGATCCCTCGAGCAGTACTTC . TRBJ2-7 TRBV7-9 many
CASSPRTSYGYTF TGTGCCAGCAGCCCGAGGACTTCTTATGGCTACACCTTC . TRBJ1-2 TRBV7-9 .
CATQGPKRAQYF TGTGCCACCCAGGGACCCAAGAGAGCCCAGTACTTC . TRBJ2-5 TRBV15 few
CASVKGETQYF TGTGCCAGCGTAAAAGGAGAGACCCAGTACTTC . TRBJ2-5 TRBV6-6 few
CASSFKSSFGEAFF TGTGCCAGCAGCTTTAAGAGTTCTTTCGGTGAAGCTTTCTTT . TRBJ1-1 TRBV7-2 many
CASSSTSGSSEETQYF TGTGCCAGCAGCTCGACTAGCGGGAGTTCCGAAGAGACCCAGTACTTC TRBD2 TRBJ2-5 TRBV7-7 few
CASSLPHLDTQYF TGTGCCAGCAGTTTACCCCACTTAGATACGCAGTATTTT . TRBJ2-3 TRBV28 many
CASSLAGPDNEQFF TGTGCCAGCAGCTTGGCCGGGCCCGACAATGAGCAGTTCTTC . TRBJ2-1 TRBV5-6 .
CASSQVQKHEQYF TGTGCCAGCAGCCAAGTCCAGAAGCACGAGCAGTACTTC . TRBJ2-7 TRBV3-1 many
CASSEPRGDLYGYTF TGTGCCAGCAGTGAACCCCGAGGGGACCTCTATGGCTACACCTTC . TRBJ1-2 TRBV25-1 .
CASRTTSGSLGVPQYF TGTGCCAGCAGAACGACTAGCGGAAGCCTCGGGGTGCCGCAGTATTTT TRBD2 TRBJ2-3 TRBV27 .
CASSYSVKRNTEAFF TGTGCCAGCAGTTACTCGGTAAAGAGGAACACTGAAGCTTTCTTT . TRBJ1-1 TRBV6-5 many
CSVEVGGPYEQYF TGCAGCGTTGAAGTGGGAGGACCCTACGAGCAGTACTTC . TRBJ2-7 TRBV29-1 .
CASRLGLPGETQYF TGTGCCAGCAGACTAGGCCTCCCGGGGGAGACCCAGTACTTC . TRBJ2-5 TRBV6-2/TRBV6-3 .
CASSYRGGQGETQYF TGTGCCAGCAGCTACCGCGGCGGTCAGGGGGAGACCCAGTACTTC . TRBJ2-5 TRBV7-2 few
CASSFRSSGYTF TGTGCCAGCAGTTTCCGGAGCTCTGGCTACACCTTC . TRBJ1-2 TRBV12-3/TRBV12-4 .
CASSLATGFRTEAFF TGCGCCAGCAGCTTGGCCACGGGGTTCCGCACTGAAGCTTTCTTT . TRBJ1-1 TRBV5-1 many
CASSLGVITEKLFF TGTGCCAGCAGCTTGGGAGTAATTACTGAAAAACTGTTTTTT . TRBJ1-4 TRBV7-2 .
CASSFDGTVSYEQYF TGTGCCAGCAGTTTCGACGGGACAGTCTCCTACGAGCAGTACTTC TRBD1 TRBJ2-7 TRBV27 .